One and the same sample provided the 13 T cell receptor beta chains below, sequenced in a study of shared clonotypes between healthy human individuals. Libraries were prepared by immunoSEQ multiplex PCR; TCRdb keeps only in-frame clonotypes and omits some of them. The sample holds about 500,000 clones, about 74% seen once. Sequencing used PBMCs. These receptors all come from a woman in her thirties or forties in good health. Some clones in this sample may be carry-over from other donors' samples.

The DNA of the CDR3 is TGCGCCAGCAGCCGAGACAGTTTTGGAAACACCATATATTTT. Its translation: CASSRDSFGNTIYF. The rearrangement joins TRBV5-1 to TRBJ1-3, with D possibly being TRBD1 (5 bases). V gave up 4 bases and J gave up 3 bases, with 11 bases separating them. The germline gives CDR1 SGHRS, CDR2 YFSETQ. The CDR3 is 14 amino acids.

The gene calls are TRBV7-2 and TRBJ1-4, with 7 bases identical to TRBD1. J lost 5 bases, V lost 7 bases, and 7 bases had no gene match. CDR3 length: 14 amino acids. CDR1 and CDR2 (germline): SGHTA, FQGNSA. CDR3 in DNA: TGTGCCAGCACCCCGGACAGGTGGAATGAAAAACTGTTTTTT. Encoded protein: CASTPDRWNEKLFF.

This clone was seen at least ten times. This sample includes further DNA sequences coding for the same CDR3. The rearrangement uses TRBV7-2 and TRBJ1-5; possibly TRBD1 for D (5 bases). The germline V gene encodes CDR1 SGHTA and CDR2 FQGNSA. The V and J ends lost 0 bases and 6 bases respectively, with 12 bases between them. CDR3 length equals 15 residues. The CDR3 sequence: CASSLAEGLGQPQHF. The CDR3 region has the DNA TGTGCCAGCAGCTTAGCGGAGGGGCTGGGTCAGCCCCAGCATTTT.

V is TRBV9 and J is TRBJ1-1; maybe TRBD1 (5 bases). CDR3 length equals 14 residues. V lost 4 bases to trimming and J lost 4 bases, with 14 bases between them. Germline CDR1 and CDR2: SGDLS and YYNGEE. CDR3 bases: TGTGCCAGCAGCCCTAGACAGTATGGCACTGAAGCTTTCTTT. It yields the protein CASSPRQYGTEAFF.

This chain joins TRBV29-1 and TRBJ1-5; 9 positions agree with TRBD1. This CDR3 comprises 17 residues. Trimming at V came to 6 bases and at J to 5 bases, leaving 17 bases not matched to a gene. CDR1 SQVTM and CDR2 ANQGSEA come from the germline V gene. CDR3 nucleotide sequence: TGCAGCGTCCCCACCGGGCCGGACAGGGGAAGACATCAGCCCCAGCATTTT. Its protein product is CSVPTGPDRGRHQPQHF. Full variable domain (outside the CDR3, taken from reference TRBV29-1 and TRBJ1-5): SAVISQKPSRDICQRGTSLTIQCQVDSQVTMMFWYRQQPGQSLTLIATANQGSEATYESGFVIDKFPISRPNLTFSTLTVSNMSPEDSSIYLCSVPTGPDRGRHQPQHFGDGTRLSIL.

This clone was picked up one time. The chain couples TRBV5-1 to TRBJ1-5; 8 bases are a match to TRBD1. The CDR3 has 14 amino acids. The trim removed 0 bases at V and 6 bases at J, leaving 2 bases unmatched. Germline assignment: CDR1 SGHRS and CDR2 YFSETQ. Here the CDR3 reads CASSLGDRGQPQHF. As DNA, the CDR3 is TGCGCCAGCAGCTTGGGAGACAGGGGTCAGCCCCAGCATTTT.

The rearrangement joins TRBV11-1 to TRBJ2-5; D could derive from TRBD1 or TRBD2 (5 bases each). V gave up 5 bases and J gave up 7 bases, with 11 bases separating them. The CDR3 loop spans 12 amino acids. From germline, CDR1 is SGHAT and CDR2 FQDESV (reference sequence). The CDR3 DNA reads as TGTGCCAGCAGCCAAAATGGGGGGACCCAGTACTTC. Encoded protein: CASSQNGGTQYF.

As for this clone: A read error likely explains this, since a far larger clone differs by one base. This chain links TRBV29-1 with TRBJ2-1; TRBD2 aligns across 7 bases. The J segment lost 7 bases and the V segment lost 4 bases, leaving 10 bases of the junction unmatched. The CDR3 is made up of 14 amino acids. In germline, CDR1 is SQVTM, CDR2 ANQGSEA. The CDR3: CSVVRGGGANEQFF. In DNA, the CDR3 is TGCAGCGTTGTTAGGGGCGGGGGAGCGAATGAGCAGTTCTTC.

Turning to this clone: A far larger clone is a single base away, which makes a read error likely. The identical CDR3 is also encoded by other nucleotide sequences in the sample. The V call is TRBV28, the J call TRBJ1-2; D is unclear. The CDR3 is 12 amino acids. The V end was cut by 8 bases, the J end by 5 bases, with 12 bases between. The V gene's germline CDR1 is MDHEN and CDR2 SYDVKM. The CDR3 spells CASGGRIYGYTF. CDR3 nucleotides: TGTGCCAGCGGAGGCCGCATATATGGCTACACCTTC.

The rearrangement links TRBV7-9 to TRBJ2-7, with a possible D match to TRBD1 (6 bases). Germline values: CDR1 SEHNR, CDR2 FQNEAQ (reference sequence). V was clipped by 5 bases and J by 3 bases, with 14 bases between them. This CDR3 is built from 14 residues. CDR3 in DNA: TGTGCCAGCAGCCCCCTTTTGGACAGCTACGAGCAGTACTTC. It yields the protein CASSPLLDSYEQYF.

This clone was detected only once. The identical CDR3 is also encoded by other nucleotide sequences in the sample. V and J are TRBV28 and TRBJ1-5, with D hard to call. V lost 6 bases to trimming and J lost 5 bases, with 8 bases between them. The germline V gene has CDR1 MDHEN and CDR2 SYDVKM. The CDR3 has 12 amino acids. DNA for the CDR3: TGTGCCAGCAGCTCCGAGGATCAGCCCCAGCATTTT. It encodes CASSSEDQPQHF. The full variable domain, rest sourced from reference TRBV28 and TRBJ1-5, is DVKVTQSSRYLVKRTGEKVFLECVQDMDHENMFWYRQDPGLGLRLIYFSYDVKMKEKGDIPEGYSVSREKKERFSLILESASTNQTSMYLCASSSEDQPQHFGDGTRLSIL.

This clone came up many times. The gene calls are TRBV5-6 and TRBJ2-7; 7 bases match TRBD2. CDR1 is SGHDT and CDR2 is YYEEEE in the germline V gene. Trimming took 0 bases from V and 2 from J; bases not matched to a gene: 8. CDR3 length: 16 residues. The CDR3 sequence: CASSLVRLAEPYEQYF. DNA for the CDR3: TGTGCCAGCAGCTTGGTAAGGCTAGCGGAGCCCTACGAGCAGTACTTC.

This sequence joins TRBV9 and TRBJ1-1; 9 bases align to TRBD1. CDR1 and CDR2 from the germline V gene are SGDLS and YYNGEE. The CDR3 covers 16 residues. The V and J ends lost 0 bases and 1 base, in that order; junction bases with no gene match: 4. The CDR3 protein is CASSVDPDRGNTEAFF. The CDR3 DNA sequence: TGTGCCAGCAGCGTAGATCCGGACAGGGGGAACACTGAAGCTTTCTTT.